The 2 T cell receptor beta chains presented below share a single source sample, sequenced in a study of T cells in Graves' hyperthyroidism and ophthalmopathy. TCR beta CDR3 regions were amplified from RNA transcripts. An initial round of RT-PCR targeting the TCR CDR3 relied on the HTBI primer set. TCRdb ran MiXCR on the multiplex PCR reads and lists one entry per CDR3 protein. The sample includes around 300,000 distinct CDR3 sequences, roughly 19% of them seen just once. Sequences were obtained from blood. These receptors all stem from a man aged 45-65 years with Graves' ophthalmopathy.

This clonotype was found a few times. The CDR3 spells CASSLAGWENEQFF. CDR3 nucleotide sequence: TGTGCCAGCAGTCTAGCGGGATGGGAAAATGAGCAGTTCTTC. The chain combines TRBV7-9 with TRBJ2-1; TRBD2 matches 9 bases. The trim removed 6 bases at V and 7 bases at J, leaving 7 bases unmatched. The CDR3 is 14 residues long. Per germline, CDR1 SEHNR and CDR2 FQNEAQ (reference sequence).

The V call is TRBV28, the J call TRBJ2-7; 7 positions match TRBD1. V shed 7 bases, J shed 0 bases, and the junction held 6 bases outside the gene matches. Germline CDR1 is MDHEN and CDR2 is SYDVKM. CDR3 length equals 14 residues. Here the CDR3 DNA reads TGTGCCAGCAAGTACAGGGGAAGCTCCTACGAGCAGTACTTC. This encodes CASKYRGSSYEQYF. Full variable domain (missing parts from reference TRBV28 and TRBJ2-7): DVKVTQSSRYLVKRTGEKVFLECVQDMDHENMFWYRQDPGLGLRLIYFSYDVKMKEKGDIPEGYSVSREKKERFSLILESASTNQTSMYLCASKYRGSSYEQYFGPGTRLTVT.